This entry lists 30 T cell receptor beta chains sequenced from one sample in a study of blood T cells in healthy people across ages. The use of a sample-barcoded 5' primer and a J-beta primer mix characterized a second PCR of roughly 6 to 11 cycles. TCRdb redid the calling of the 5' RACE reads with MiXCR, one entry per CDR3 protein. Of some 1,500,000 distinct CDR3 sequences in the sample, about 45% were seen once. The material sequenced was blood. These receptors all stem from a young woman in good health.

This clonotype was observed a handful of times. The gene calls are TRBV28 and TRBJ2-1; 7 bases are a match to TRBD1. After removal of 6 bases from V and 2 bases from J, the junction contained 10 bases not matched to a gene. The germline gives CDR1 MDHEN, CDR2 SYDVKM. This CDR3 is 16 amino acids long. The CDR3 spells CASRAQTGKPYNEQFF. Here the CDR3 DNA reads TGTGCCAGCAGGGCTCAGACAGGGAAACCCTACAATGAGCAGTTCTTC.

This clonotype showed up just a few times. The chain carries TRBV10-3 and TRBJ2-7; D ambiguous. The CDR3 consists of 12 residues. V was trimmed by 9 bases and J by 0 bases, leaving 9 bases between them. Germline CDR1 ENHRY, CDR2 SYGVKD. The CDR3 sequence is CAIGTVSYEQYF. CDR3 in DNA: TGTGCCATAGGAACAGTCTCCTACGAGCAGTACTTC.

Of note for this clonotype: The germline gene is not matched at one end of the junction; a read error may be the cause. This rearrangement joins TRBV28 to TRBJ2-1; maybe TRBD2 (6 bases). The germline V gene has CDR1 MDHEN and CDR2 SYDVKM. The CDR3 runs to 12 residues. The CDR3 DNA reads TGTGCCGGCAGCTCACTTAGCGGTCAGCAGTTCTTC. It translates to CAGSSLSGQQFF. Complete variable domain (other parts from reference TRBV28 and TRBJ2-1): DVKVTQSSRYLVKRTGEKVFLECVQDMDHENMFWYRQDPGLGLRLIYFSYDVKMKEKGDIPEGYSVSREKKERFSLILESASTNQTSMYLCAGSSLSGQQFFGPGTRLTVL.

The chain links TRBV7-2 to TRBJ2-2; no clear D. The germline V and J ends were trimmed by 3 bases and 0 bases, with 8 bases remaining between them. Germline CDR1 is SGHTA and CDR2 is FQGNSA. The CDR3 is made up of 15 amino acids. CDR3 amino acids: CASSLDRPNTGELFF. The CDR3 bases are TGTGCCAGCAGCTTGGACCGACCGAACACCGGGGAGCTGTTTTTT.

This clonotype was counted between two and nine times. Sequence at one end of the junction differs from germline and may be a read error. The chain carries TRBV28 and TRBJ2-5; the D is unclear. The CDR3 has 13 residues. Per germline, CDR1 MDHEN and CDR2 SYDVKM. The CDR3 sequence: CASSLFSQETQYF. Written as DNA, the CDR3 is TGTGCCAGCAGCTTATTCTCCCAAGAGACCCAGTACTTC.

V usage is TRBV30 and J usage is TRBJ1-1; unclear D gene. With 2 bases removed from V and 2 bases from J, the gap between germline ends came to 9 bases. The CDR3 has 13 amino acids. Germline V gene data show CDR1 as GTSNPN and CDR2 as SVGIG (reference sequence). In DNA, the CDR3 is TGTGCCTGGAGTCAATCAGGAAACACTGAAGCTTTCTTT. It specifies CAWSQSGNTEAFF.

The chain combines TRBV18 with TRBJ2-5; 7 positions agree with TRBD1. Germline CDR1 reads KGHSH; CDR2 reads LQKENI. Trimming took 6 bases from V and 0 from J; bases not matched to a gene: 13. The CDR3 is 17 amino acids. CDR3 DNA: TGTGCCAGCTCCCGTTCACGAGGGACAGCGTACCAAGAGACCCAGTACTTC. It yields the protein CASSRSRGTAYQETQYF.

The chain joins TRBV6-1 to TRBJ1-2; 7 nucleotides agree with TRBD1. CDR1 and CDR2 from the germline V gene are MNHNS and SASEGT. Trimming cost V 7 bases and J 6 bases; bases outside gene matches: 8. CDR3 length equals 13 residues. The CDR3 region is CASNSDRVDGYTF. The CDR3, as DNA: TGTGCCAGCAACTCCGACAGGGTAGATGGCTACACCTTC.

This sequence joins TRBV9 and TRBJ1-2, with D perhaps matching TRBD1 (6 bases). Germline CDR1 SGDLS, CDR2 YYNGEE. The V gene lost 5 bases and the J gene lost 3 bases, with 11 bases spanning the gap. The CDR3 has 13 amino acids. The CDR3 loop reads CASRGGDYYGYTF. CDR3 bases: TGTGCCAGCAGAGGGGGGGATTACTATGGCTACACCTTC.

The chain recombines TRBV4-3 with TRBJ2-4; TRBD2 matches at 9 bases. The CDR3 totals 14 residues. The J segment lost 5 bases and the V segment lost 4 bases, leaving 3 bases of the junction unmatched. Germline assignment: CDR1 LGHNA and CDR2 YSLEER. The CDR3 coding sequence is TGCGCCAGCAGCCTTAGCGGGAGTGAAAACATTCAGTACTTC. The encoded protein is CASSLSGSENIQYF.

CDR3 bases: TGCAGCGTTCTCCCCCTCTTTATCGGACTAGCGGGTAAGAGTGAGCAGTTCTTC. Residues: CSVLPLFIGLAGKSEQFF. The chain recombines TRBV29-1 with TRBJ2-1, with 11 bases that match TRBD2. Germline V CDR1 and CDR2: SQVTM, ANQGSEA. Trimming took 5 bases from V and 9 from J; bases not matched to a gene: 21. The CDR3 covers 18 residues.

This clonotype was counted at least ten times. This rearrangement joins TRBV12-3 or TRBV12-4 to TRBJ2-7, with 9 bases identical to TRBD1. Trimming removed 4 bases from V and 4 bases from J; junction bases left unmatched: 8. CDR3 length: 15 residues. CDR3: CASSSLGDRVYEQYF. DNA of the CDR3: TGTGCCAGCAGTTCCTTAGGGGACAGGGTGTACGAGCAGTACTTC.

V and J are TRBV12-3 or TRBV12-4 and TRBJ2-4, with 9 bases identical to TRBD1. The length of the CDR3 is 15 residues. Trimming cost V 4 bases and J 8 bases; bases outside gene matches: 9. CDR3 DNA sequence: TGTGCCAGCAGTTGGGGACAGGGACGGAGGGACATTCAGTACTTC. Translating gives CASSWGQGRRDIQYF.

The chain recombines TRBV5-6 with TRBJ1-1; D remains unclear. This CDR3 contains 17 residues. V was shortened by 1 base and J by 0 bases, with 16 bases between the two germline ends. Looked up from germline, CDR1 is SGHDT and CDR2 is YYEEEE. CDR3 DNA: TGTGCCAGCAGCTTGATCGGCTCCCTCTCTATGAACACTGAAGCTTTCTTT. Translating gives CASSLIGSLSMNTEAFF.

This clonotype was counted a few times. The chain combines TRBV9 with TRBJ1-2; D is undetermined. The germline CDR1 and CDR2 sequences are SGDLS and YYNGEE. V lost 0 bases and J 3 bases, leaving 12 bases between the germline ends. This CDR3 spans 15 amino acids. In DNA, the CDR3 is TGTGCCAGCAGCGTAGGTCACCTCGGCTACTATGGCTACACCTTC. Amino acids: CASSVGHLGYYGYTF.

The chain combines TRBV20-1 with TRBJ2-1; D is uncertain. This CDR3 is 13 amino acids long. Germline V CDR1 and CDR2: DFQATT, SNEGSKA (reference sequence). With 0 bases removed from V and 5 bases from J, the gap between germline ends came to 8 bases. CDR3 sequence: CSARDRGDNEQFF. In DNA form, the CDR3 reads TGCAGTGCTAGAGATAGAGGAGACAATGAGCAGTTCTTC.

This clonotype turned up a few times. Here the CDR3 DNA reads TGTGCCAGCAGTGTGGAGACAGCGTATGGCTACACCTTC. It codes for CASSVETAYGYTF. The rearrangement joins TRBV12-3 or TRBV12-4 to TRBJ1-2; a possible D gene is TRBD1 (5 bases). The V and J ends lost 5 bases and 5 bases respectively, with 12 bases between them. The CDR3 contains 13 residues.

This clonotype was detected ten times or more. The rearrangement uses TRBV4-1 and TRBJ2-3; D gene uncertain. The V and J ends lost 3 bases and 3 bases respectively, with 13 bases between them. CDR1 and CDR2 from the germline V gene are MGHRA and YSYEKL. The CDR3 is 15 amino acids. CDR3 protein: CASSQVERRTDTQYF. In DNA form, the CDR3 reads TGCGCCAGCAGCCAGGTGGAGAGGAGAACAGATACGCAGTATTTT.

This clonotype showed up just a few times. The chain uses TRBV14 and TRBJ2-1; D is possibly TRBD1 (6 bases). This CDR3 spans 15 amino acids. V was trimmed by 2 bases and J by 2 bases, leaving 10 bases between them. The germline CDR1 and CDR2 sequences are SGHDN and FVKESK. The CDR3 reads CASSQIRGPYNEQFF. The CDR3 DNA follows: TGTGCCAGCAGCCAAATCAGGGGACCCTACAATGAGCAGTTCTTC.

The chain combines TRBV5-6 with TRBJ2-1; a possible D gene is TRBD2 (5 bases). V was clipped by 2 bases and J by 8 bases, with 11 bases between them. The CDR3 sequence is 13 residues long. CDR1 is SGHDT, CDR2 YYEEEE, per germline. The CDR3 DNA follows: TGTGCCAGCAGCTTCGGGGAGATGGATGAGCAGTTCTTC. It is translated as CASSFGEMDEQFF.

Of note for this clonotype: A clone one base away is much larger, so this may be a read error. The chain links TRBV27 to TRBJ2-5; the D gene could be TRBD1 or TRBD2 (5 bases each). CDR1 is MNHEY and CDR2 is SMNVEV in the germline V gene (reference sequence). V lost 5 bases and J lost 11, with 18 bases in between. CDR3 length: 13 amino acids. The CDR3 DNA is TGTGCCAGCAGTCTGACAGCGGCTGGGGAGCAGTACTTC. It codes for CASSLTAAGEQYF.

The rearrangement joins TRBV7-8 to TRBJ2-2, with no clear D. Germline CDR1 reads SGHVS; CDR2 reads FQNEAQ. This CDR3 region has 16 residues. V lost 3 bases and J lost 6, with 17 bases in between. The CDR3 region is CASSFVRLPGSGELFF. The CDR3 DNA reads TGTGCCAGCAGCTTTGTGCGCCTTCCAGGATCCGGGGAGCTGTTTTTT.

J is TRBJ2-1 and V is TRBV28; D call uncertain. The CDR3 runs 12 residues. Trimming stripped 7 bases from V and 7 bases from J, with 11 bases between. The germline CDR1 and CDR2 sequences are MDHEN and SYDVKM. The CDR3 spells CASTASHNEQFF. CDR3 in DNA: TGTGCCAGCACGGCTAGTCATAATGAGCAGTTCTTC.

The chain couples TRBV6-1 to TRBJ2-7; D is possibly TRBD2 (6 bases). This CDR3 has 14 amino acids. Looked up from germline, CDR1 is MNHNS and CDR2 is SASEGT. V was cut by 7 bases and J by 0 bases, with 13 bases left in between. CDR3 bases: TGTGCCAGCATGTCGGAGGGATACTCCTACGAGCAGTACTTC. Encoded protein: CASMSEGYSYEQYF.

The rearrangement links TRBV20-1 to TRBJ2-1; 10 nucleotides match TRBD2. The J call may be in error: the DNA end matches TRBJ2-7 better. The CDR3 has 18 amino acids. Germline-derived CDR1 and CDR2 are DFQATT and SNEGSKA (reference sequence). CDR3 in amino acids: CSASFLAGEGGTYNEQYF. The DNA of the CDR3 is TGCAGTGCTAGTTTCCTAGCGGGAGAGGGGGGGACCTACAACGAGCAGTACTTC.

V is TRBV7-2 and J is TRBJ2-1; 7 bases line up with TRBD1. J gave up 4 bases and V 5 bases, and 8 bases lay outside the gene matches. The CDR3 is 15 amino acids. CDR1 SGHTA and CDR2 FQGNSA come from the germline V gene. DNA for the CDR3: TGTGCCAGCAGCCCAGACAGGGCCAAGTACAATGAGCAGTTCTTC. Translation gives CASSPDRAKYNEQFF.

This clonotype has a handful of counts. CDR3 amino acids: CASIYRRTARRGEAFF. CDR3 coding DNA: TGTGCCAGCATATACCGTCGGACAGCCAGGCGTGGGGAAGCTTTCTTT. The chain has TRBV6-5 and TRBJ1-1, with TRBD1 as a possible D gene (6 bases). V shed 7 bases and J shed 8 bases, with 26 bases lying between them. The length of the CDR3 is 16 residues. Germline CDR1 and CDR2: MNHEY and SVGAGI.

This clonotype was seen more than once but under ten times. This rearrangement joins TRBV27 to TRBJ2-1; the D gene could be TRBD1 or TRBD2 (5 bases each). V lost 5 bases and J lost 2, with 10 bases in between. CDR3 length: 14 residues. Looked up from germline, CDR1 is MNHEY and CDR2 is SMNVEV (reference sequence). The CDR3 nucleotides read TGTGCCAGCAGTCCAGGGACGCCCTACAATGAGCAGTTCTTC. It translates to CASSPGTPYNEQFF.

This clonotype was counted many times. The gene calls are TRBV7-2 and TRBJ2-1; unclear D gene. CDR1 and CDR2 from the germline V gene are SGHTA and FQGNSA. The CDR3 spans 14 residues. V shed 1 base and J shed 5 bases, with 9 bases lying between them. CDR3 sequence: CASSLDSFNNEQFF. CDR3 DNA sequence: TGTGCCAGCAGCTTAGACTCCTTTAACAATGAGCAGTTCTTC.

The chain links TRBV20-1 to TRBJ2-3; no definite D call. The CDR3 covers 14 residues. Germline CDR1 reads DFQATT; CDR2 reads SNEGSKA (reference sequence). V lost 5 bases and J 0 bases, leaving 12 bases between the germline ends. CDR3 loop: CSADPTASTDTQYF. In DNA form, the CDR3 reads TGCAGTGCTGACCCCACAGCAAGCACAGATACGCAGTATTTT.